The clone carrying this T cell receptor beta chain showed up just once. The assay was immunoSEQ multiplex PCR, and TCRdb's table has in-frame clones only and misses some. Seen here are 80,000 to 85,000 clones, 89% observed once, and the top ten hold 0.41%. The germline V gene encodes CDR1 ENHRY and CDR2 SYGVKD. The CDR3 runs to 13 residues. V was shortened by 5 bases and J by 1 base, with 7 bases between the two germline ends. These data originate in a study of technical replicates of blood from a handful of donors. The receptor was derived from a human donor in good health. The chain combines TRBV10-3 with TRBJ2-3, with D unclear. Sequencing used T cells isolated from PBMCs. For the CDR3, the DNA is TGTGCCATCAGTCCCCCGGGCACAGATACGCAGTATTTT. Its protein is CAISPPGTDTQYF.